The sample holds a few counts of the clone carrying this T cell receptor beta chain. CDR3 size: 16 residues. Trimming took off 9 bases at V and 8 bases at J, with 27 bases between the two ends. Per the germline V gene, CDR1 is SGHRS and CDR2 is YFSETQ. The data belong to a study of OX40 agonist ivuxolimab in advanced cancers. This table comes from immunoSEQ multiplex PCR, and its TCRdb copy is limited to in-frame clones, with some not included. This table has some 100,000 clones, 90% appearing once. The origin of this receptor is an adult with an advanced solid tumor such as melanoma, head and neck, liver or kidney cancer. The chain links TRBV5-1 to TRBJ2-1, with a possible D match to TRBD1 (7 bases). This specimen was CD4+ or CD8+ T cells sorted from blood, taken in a trial of the OX40 agonist ivuxolimab. The CDR3 nucleotides read TGCGCCACCAGGAGGGACAGCCCGGACCAGTTGGATGAGCAGTTCTTC. It specifies CATRRDSPDQLDEQFF.